This T cell receptor (beta chain) was obtained from a study of blood T cells in healthy people across ages. Germline V gene sequence: CDR1 SNHLY, CDR2 FYNNEI. The CDR3 length is 15 residues. PCR was performed a second time for about 7 to 12 cycles using a sample-barcoded 5' primer and a J-beta primer mix. Using its own MiXCR run on the 5' RACE reads, TCRdb lists one record per CDR3 protein. The sample comprises roughly 800,000 distinct CDR3 sequences, over 45% of which are singletons, and approximately 21% rests with the top ten. The sequencing input was blood. The chain combines TRBV2 with TRBJ2-4; TRBD2 aligns across 10 bases. The end of the DNA aligns better with TRBJ2-7, so the J call may be wrong. The source is a man between 25 and 39 years old in good health. In DNA, the CDR3 is TGTGCCAGCAGTGAAGGGGGGACTAGCGTCTACGAGCAGTACTTC. Its protein is CASSEGGTSVYEQYF.